This T cell receptor (beta chain) was obtained from a study of blood T cells in healthy people across ages. Primed by a sample-barcoded 5' primer and a J-beta primer mix, a second PCR proceeded for about 6 to 12 cycles. Each cDNA molecule was tagged by a template-switch adaptor with 12 random nucleotides. TCRdb re-analysed the 5' RACE reads in MiXCR, keeping a single row per CDR3 protein. Among around 790,000 distinct CDR3 sequences listed, under 55% were seen once. Study-level findings and limits: Long-lived donors exceeded aged donors in naive CD4+ cells and diversity.

With respect to this clonotype: Its target is unknown.

The length of the CDR3 is 14 residues. The V gene lost 6 bases and the J gene lost 1 base, with 12 bases spanning the gap. Germline CDR1 reads SGHAT; CDR2 reads FQDESV (reference sequence). A minimum of 5 micrograms of total RNA was extracted per sample. This clonotype was sampled from a man aged 55 to 70 in good health. The sample taken for sequencing was blood. The chain carries TRBV11-1 and TRBJ1-1; tentative D call: TRBD1 (5 bases). Here the CDR3 reads CASRFDSTNTEAFF. CDR3 sequence (DNA): TGTGCCAGCAGATTCGACAGTACGAACACTGAAGCTTTCTTT.